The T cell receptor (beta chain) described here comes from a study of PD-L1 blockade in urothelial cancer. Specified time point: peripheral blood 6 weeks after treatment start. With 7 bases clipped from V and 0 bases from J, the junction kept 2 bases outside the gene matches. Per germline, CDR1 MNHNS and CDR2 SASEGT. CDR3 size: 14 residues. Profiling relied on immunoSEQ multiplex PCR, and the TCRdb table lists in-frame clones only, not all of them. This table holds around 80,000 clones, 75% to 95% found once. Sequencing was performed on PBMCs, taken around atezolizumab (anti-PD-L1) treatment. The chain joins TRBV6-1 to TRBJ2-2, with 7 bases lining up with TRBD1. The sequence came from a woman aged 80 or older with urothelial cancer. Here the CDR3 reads CASKGQTNTGELFF. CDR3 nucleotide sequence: TGTGCCAGCAAGGGACAGACGAACACCGGGGAGCTGTTTTTT.